Listed below are T cell receptor beta chains from one sample, sequenced in a study of graft-versus-host responses after intestinal transplantation. Their cognate antigens are unknown. TCRdb's table, derived via immunoSEQ multiplex PCR, lists solely in-frame clones and lacks some. The sample includes about 89,000 clones, about 93% of them seen just once. Here the sequenced sample was unstimulated CD8+ T cells sorted from spleen or lymph node cells, taken before intestinal transplant. Source of these receptors: a human donor who received an intestinal transplant. Both conserved end residues are part of each CDR3. A D gene is named only where the DNA matches it firmly. Only part of the rows carry a size: once, few, many, or a class if the clone is expanded.

d_call clone_size j_call v_call cdr3_aa cdr3_nt
TRBD1 once TRBJ2-3 TRBV2 CASRVFGQGWTDTQYF TGTGCCAGCAGGGTTTTCGGACAGGGGTGGACAGATACGCAGTATTTT
TRBD2 . TRBJ2-3 TRBV4-3 CASSQGAGQTDTQYF TGCGCCAGCAGCCAAGGAGCGGGGCAGACAGATACGCAGTATTTT
TRBD1 . TRBJ2-4 TRBV19 CASSIAGGPKNIQYF TGTGCCAGTAGTATAGCAGGGGGCCCCAAAAACATTCAGTACTTC
TRBD1 once TRBJ2-2 TRBV7-9 CASSLGQGTGELFF TGTGCCAGCAGCTTAGGACAGGGGACCGGGGAGCTGTTTTTT
. . TRBJ1-2 TRBV4-1 CASSQGIEGFDYGYTF TGCGCCAGCAGCCAAGGTATTGAGGGTTTCGACTATGGCTACACCTTC
. . TRBJ1-1 TRBV20-1 CSARGLSEAFF TGCAGTGCCAGAGGACTTTCTGAAGCTTTCTTT
TRBD1 once TRBJ1-3 TRBV2 CASSEPQDRANTIYF TGTGCCAGCAGTGAACCTCAGGACAGGGCCAACACCATATATTTT
. . TRBJ1-2 TRBV27 CASANSLNYGYTF TGTGCCAGCGCTAACTCGCTTAACTATGGCTACACCTTC
. . TRBJ1-5 TRBV7-8 CASSGGTGNQPQHF TGTGCCAGCAGCGGAGGGACGGGGAATCAGCCCCAGCATTTT
. . TRBJ2-7 TRBV4-3 CASSQDRLAYEQYF TGCGCCAGCAGCCAAGATCGTCTTGCCTACGAGCAGTACTTC
. once TRBJ2-7 TRBV5-1 CASRTLPSYEQYF TGCGCCAGCAGAACTCTTCCGTCCTACGAGCAGTACTTC
TRBD2 . TRBJ2-3 TRBV18 CASSPGTSPFSPSDTQYF TGTGCCAGCTCACCCGGGACTAGCCCATTTAGCCCGTCGGATACGCAGTATTTT
. . TRBJ2-7 TRBV14 CASSPGLQSSYEQYF TGTGCCAGCAGCCCGGGACTTCAGAGCTCCTACGAGCAGTACTTC
TRBD2 . TRBJ2-1 TRBV5-1 CASSLIAGDEQFF TGCGCCAGCAGCTTGATAGCGGGAGATGAGCAGTTCTTC
. . TRBJ1-1 TRBV6-5 CASSYQGWTEAFF TGTGCCAGCAGTTACCAGGGTTGGACTGAAGCTTTCTTT
. . TRBJ2-7 TRBV7-9 CASSSSSYEQYF TGTGCCAGCAGCTCGAGCTCCTACGAGCAGTACTTC
TRBD2 . TRBJ2-3 TRBV7-2 CASSLGPAQRAGVQYF TGTGCCAGCAGCTTAGGGCCCGCGCAGAGAGCGGGGGTGCAGTATTTT
TRBD1 . TRBJ1-2 TRBV5-1 CASSLWTGNRRTHGYTF TGCGCCAGCAGCCTCTGGACAGGGAATCGCAGGACGCATGGCTACACCTTC
. . TRBJ1-1 TRBV19 CASSMGGKREGLMNTEAFF TGTGCCAGTAGTATGGGGGGCAAGCGGGAGGGTTTGATGAACACTGAAGCTTTCTTT
. . TRBJ2-7 TRBV27 CASSFRGRTYEQYF TGTGCCAGCAGTTTTCGGGGGAGAACCTACGAGCAGTACTTC
. . TRBJ2-5 TRBV9 CASSVGTVDKETQYF TGTGCCAGCAGCGTAGGCACAGTGGATAAAGAGACCCAGTACTTC
TRBD1 . TRBJ1-4 TRBV7-9 CASSPTPSPQGHDEKLFF TGTGCCAGCAGCCCAACGCCCTCACCACAGGGGCATGATGAAAAACTGTTTTTT
. . TRBJ1-1 TRBV7-9 CASSLLLMNTEAFF TGTGCCAGCAGCTTGTTGTTAATGAACACTGAAGCTTTCTTT
TRBD1 once TRBJ2-1 TRBV18 CASSRSGGSYNEQFF TGTGCCAGCTCACGGTCAGGGGGCTCCTACAATGAGCAGTTCTTC
TRBD1 . TRBJ2-7 TRBV7-9 CASKLGTGGSYEQYF TGTGCCAGCAAGCTGGGGACAGGGGGCTCCTACGAGCAGTACTTC
. once TRBJ2-2 TRBV30 CAWSVGVGNTGELFF TGTGCCTGGAGTGTAGGGGTGGGGAACACCGGGGAGCTGTTTTTT
. . TRBJ2-1 TRBV29-1 CSVEEEGRVTYEQFF TGCAGCGTTGAAGAGGAGGGCAGGGTGACATATGAGCAGTTCTTC
TRBD2 . TRBJ2-1 TRBV27 CASTPGYSGGANEQFF TGTGCCAGCACCCCTGGGTATAGCGGGGGGGCCAATGAGCAGTTCTTC
. . TRBJ2-2 TRBV7-2 CALSPELGGELFF TGTGCCCTAAGCCCGGAGCTGGGCGGGGAGCTGTTTTTT
. once TRBJ1-4 TRBV2 CASSDEATNEKLFF TGTGCCAGCAGTGATGAGGCAACTAATGAAAAACTGTTTTTT
. . TRBJ1-1 TRBV19 CASSLGVNTEAFF TGTGCCAGTAGTCTGGGAGTGAACACTGAAGCTTTCTTT
. once TRBJ1-4 TRBV21-1 CASSTQMGFLGFLGEKLFF TGTGCCAGCAGCACCCAGATGGGCTTCCTGGGTTTTCTGGGTGAAAAACTGTTTTTT
. . TRBJ1-1 TRBV6-1 CASSEGQYGTEAFF TGTGCCAGCAGTGAGGGACAATATGGGACTGAAGCTTTCTTT
TRBD1 . TRBJ2-2 TRBV27 CASSIRQGGELFF TGTGCCAGCAGTATCAGACAGGGCGGGGAGCTGTTTTTT
. . TRBJ1-1 TRBV19 CASSIDGAGPGVNTEAFF TGTGCCAGTAGTATAGATGGAGCAGGGCCTGGGGTGAACACTGAAGCTTTCTTT
. . TRBJ2-1 TRBV7-2 CASRFSGFESYNEQFF TGTGCCAGCAGATTCTCGGGGTTTGAATCCTACAATGAGCAGTTCTTC
. once TRBJ2-7 TRBV7-2 CASSVGLDSYEQYF TGTGCCAGCAGCGTGGGACTCGACTCCTACGAGCAGTACTTC
. . TRBJ2-4 TRBV10-2 CASKPEKNIQYF TGCGCCAGCAAACCCGAGAAAAACATTCAGTACTTC
. . TRBJ1-1 TRBV6-1 CASGYRGGGGTEAFF TGTGCCAGTGGTTATCGGGGAGGGGGGGGGACTGAAGCTTTCTTT
TRBD1 . TRBJ1-5 TRBV27 CASSGQGASQPQHF TGTGCCAGCAGTGGACAGGGGGCTTCTCAGCCCCAGCATTTT
TRBD2 . TRBJ2-4 TRBV30 CAWSGGGVQYF TGTGCCTGGAGTGGCGGGGGGGTTCAGTACTTC
TRBD2 once TRBJ2-5 TRBV7-9 CASWGSGGETQYF TGTGCCAGCTGGGGCAGCGGGGGAGAGACCCAGTACTTC
. . TRBJ1-5 TRBV6-5 CASSPGTIYQPQHF TGTGCCAGCAGTCCGGGGACAATCTATCAGCCCCAGCATTTT
TRBD1 . TRBJ2-7 TRBV10-2 CASSGGDRGVYEQYF TGCGCCAGCAGCGGGGGTGACAGGGGAGTCTACGAGCAGTACTTC
. . TRBJ2-7 TRBV27 CASRPLQGNEQYF TGTGCCAGCCGACCCTTACAGGGAAACGAGCAGTACTTC
TRBD1 . TRBJ2-7 TRBV7-9 CASSSEDRGINEQYF TGTGCCAGCAGCTCCGAGGACAGGGGAATCAACGAGCAGTACTTC
TRBD1 . TRBJ1-6 TRBV30 CAWSSGGISTLHF TGTGCCTGGAGTTCAGGGGGGATATCAACCCTCCACTTT